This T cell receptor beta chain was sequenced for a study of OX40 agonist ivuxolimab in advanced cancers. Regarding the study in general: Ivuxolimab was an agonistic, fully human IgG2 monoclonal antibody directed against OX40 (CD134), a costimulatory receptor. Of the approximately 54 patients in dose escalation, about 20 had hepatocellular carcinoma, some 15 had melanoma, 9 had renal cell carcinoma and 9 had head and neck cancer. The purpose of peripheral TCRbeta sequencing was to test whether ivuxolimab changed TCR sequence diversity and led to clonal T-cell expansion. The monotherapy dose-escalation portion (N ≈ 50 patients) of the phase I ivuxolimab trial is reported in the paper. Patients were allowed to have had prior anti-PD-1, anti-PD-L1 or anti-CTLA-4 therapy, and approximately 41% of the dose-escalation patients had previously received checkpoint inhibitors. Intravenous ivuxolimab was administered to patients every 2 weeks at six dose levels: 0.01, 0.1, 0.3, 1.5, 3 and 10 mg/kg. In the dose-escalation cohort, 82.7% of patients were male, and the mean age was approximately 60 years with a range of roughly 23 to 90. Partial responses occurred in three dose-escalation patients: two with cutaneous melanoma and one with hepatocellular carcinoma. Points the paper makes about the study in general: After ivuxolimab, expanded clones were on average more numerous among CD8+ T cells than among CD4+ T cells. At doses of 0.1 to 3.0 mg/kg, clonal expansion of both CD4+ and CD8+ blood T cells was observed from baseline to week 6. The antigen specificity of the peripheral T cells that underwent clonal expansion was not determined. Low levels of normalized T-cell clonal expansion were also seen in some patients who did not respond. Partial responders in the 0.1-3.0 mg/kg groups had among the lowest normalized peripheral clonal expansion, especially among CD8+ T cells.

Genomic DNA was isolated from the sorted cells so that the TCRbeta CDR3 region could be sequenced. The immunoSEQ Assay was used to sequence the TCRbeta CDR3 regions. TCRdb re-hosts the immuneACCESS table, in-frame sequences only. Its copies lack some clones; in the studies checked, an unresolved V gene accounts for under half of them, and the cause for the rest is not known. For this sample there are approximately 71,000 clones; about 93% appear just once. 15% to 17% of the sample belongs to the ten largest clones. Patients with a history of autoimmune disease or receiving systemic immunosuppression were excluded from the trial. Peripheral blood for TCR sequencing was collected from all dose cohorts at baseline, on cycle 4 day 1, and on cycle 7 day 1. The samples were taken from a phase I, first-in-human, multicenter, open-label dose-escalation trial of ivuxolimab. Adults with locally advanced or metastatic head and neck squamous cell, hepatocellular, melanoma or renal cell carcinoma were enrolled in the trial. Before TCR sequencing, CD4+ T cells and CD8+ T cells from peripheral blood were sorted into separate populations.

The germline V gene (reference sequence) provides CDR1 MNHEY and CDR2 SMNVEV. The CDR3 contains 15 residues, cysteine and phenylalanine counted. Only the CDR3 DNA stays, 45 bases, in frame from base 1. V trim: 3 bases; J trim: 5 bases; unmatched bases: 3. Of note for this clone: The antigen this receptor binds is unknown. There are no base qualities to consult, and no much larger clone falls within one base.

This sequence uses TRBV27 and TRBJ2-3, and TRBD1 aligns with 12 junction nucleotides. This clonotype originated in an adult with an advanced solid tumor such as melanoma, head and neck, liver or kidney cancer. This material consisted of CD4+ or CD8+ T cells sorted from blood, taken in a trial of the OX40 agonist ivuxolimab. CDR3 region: CASSLGQGAGDTQYF. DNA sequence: TGTGCCAGCAGTTTGGGACAGGGGGCGGGAGATACGCAGTATTTT.